This TCR beta chain was captured in a study of T cells after yellow fever vaccination. Study summary: In the case of low-cell-number fractions, SMART-Seq v4 Ultra Low Input was used for preparation.

The CDR3 is 12 residues long. V was pared by 6 bases and J by 7 bases, with 15 bases between. The germline gives CDR1 SQVTM, CDR2 ANQGSEA. TCRdb re-called the 5' RACE reads through MiXCR, storing one row per CDR3 protein. This table holds about 330,000 distinct CDR3 sequences, roughly 8.6% found once. This sample comprised PBMCs, obtained about 49 days after the first yellow fever vaccination. The TCR originated in a man aged 18 to 35 who received the YFV17D yellow fever vaccine. The rearrangement uses TRBV29-1 and TRBJ1-1; tentative D call: TRBD1 (5 bases). CDR3 sequence: CSVAGTGGEAFF. DNA for the CDR3: TGCAGCGTGGCAGGGACTGGCGGTGAAGCTTTCTTT.